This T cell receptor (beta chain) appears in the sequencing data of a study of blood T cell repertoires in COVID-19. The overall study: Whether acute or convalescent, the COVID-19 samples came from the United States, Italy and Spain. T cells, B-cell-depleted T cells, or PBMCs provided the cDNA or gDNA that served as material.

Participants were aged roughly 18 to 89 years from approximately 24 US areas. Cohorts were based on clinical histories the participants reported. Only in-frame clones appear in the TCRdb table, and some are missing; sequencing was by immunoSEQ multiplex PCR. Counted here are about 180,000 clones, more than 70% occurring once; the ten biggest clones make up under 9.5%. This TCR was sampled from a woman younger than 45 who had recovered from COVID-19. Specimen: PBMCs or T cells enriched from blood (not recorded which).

DNA for the CDR3: TGCAGCGTTGAGGAGGATTCACCCCTCCACTTT. As protein: CSVEEDSPLHF. This sequence joins TRBV29-1 and TRBJ1-6, with D unresolved. Germline loops: CDR1 SQVTM, CDR2 ANQGSEA. The V end lost 3 bases, the J end lost 8 bases, and 5 bases lay between the germline ends. The length of the CDR3 is 11 residues.